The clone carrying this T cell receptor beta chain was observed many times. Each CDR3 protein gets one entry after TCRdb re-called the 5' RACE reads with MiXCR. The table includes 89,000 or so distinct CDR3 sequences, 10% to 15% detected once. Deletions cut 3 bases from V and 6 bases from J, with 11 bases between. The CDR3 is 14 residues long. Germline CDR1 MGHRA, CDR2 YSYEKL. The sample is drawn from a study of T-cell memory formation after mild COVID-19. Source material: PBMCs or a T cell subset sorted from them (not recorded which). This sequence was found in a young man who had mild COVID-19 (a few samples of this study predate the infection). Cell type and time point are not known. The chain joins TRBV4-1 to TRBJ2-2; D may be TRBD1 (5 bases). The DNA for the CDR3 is TGCGCCAGCAGCCAGGGGCAGGTTCCCGGGGAGCTGTTTTTT. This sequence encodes CASSQGQVPGELFF.